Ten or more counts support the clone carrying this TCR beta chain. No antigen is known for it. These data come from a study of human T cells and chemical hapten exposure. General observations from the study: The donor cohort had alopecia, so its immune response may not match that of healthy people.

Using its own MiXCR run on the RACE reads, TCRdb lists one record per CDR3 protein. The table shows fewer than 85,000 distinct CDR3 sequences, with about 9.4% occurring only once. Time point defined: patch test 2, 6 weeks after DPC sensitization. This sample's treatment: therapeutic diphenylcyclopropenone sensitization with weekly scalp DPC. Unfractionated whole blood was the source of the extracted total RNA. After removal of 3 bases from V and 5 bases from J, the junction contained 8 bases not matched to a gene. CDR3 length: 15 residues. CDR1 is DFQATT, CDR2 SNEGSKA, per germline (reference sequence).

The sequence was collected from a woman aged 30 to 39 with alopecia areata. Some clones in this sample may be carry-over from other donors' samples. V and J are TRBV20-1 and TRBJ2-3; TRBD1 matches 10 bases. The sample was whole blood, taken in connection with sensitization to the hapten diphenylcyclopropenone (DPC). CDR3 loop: CSASRRGQGLDTQYF. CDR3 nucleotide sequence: TGCAGTGCTAGTAGGCGGGGACAGGGGTTAGATACGCAGTATTTT.